Listed here are 25 T cell receptor beta chains from one sample, sequenced in a study of blood T cells in healthy people across ages. With a J-beta primer mix and a sample-barcoded 5' primer, a second PCR ran 7 to 11 cycles. Via MiXCR, TCRdb re-called the 5' RACE reads, giving one row per CDR3 protein. The data show roughly 650,000 distinct CDR3 sequences, roughly 30% seen once. Sequenced input: blood. These receptors originate from an elderly woman in good health.

The chain links TRBV7-2 to TRBJ2-3, with D maybe TRBD2 (6 bases). The length of the CDR3 is 16 residues. The germline V gene encodes CDR1 SGHTA and CDR2 FQGNSA. V lost 3 bases, J lost 4 bases, and 17 bases lay in between. The DNA for the CDR3 is TGTGCCAGCAGCTTTACCGGCCTAGGGGAGGCAGATACGCAGTATTTT. Encoded protein: CASSFTGLGEADTQYF.

This clonotype occurred many times. J is TRBJ2-5 and V is TRBV7-2, with 8 nucleotides matching TRBD2. Germline values: CDR1 SGHTA, CDR2 FQGNSA. V shed 8 bases, J shed 5 bases, and the junction held 13 bases outside the gene matches. This CDR3 has 15 residues. CDR3 bases: TGTGCCAGCTTAAGGGGCGGGGGGACGCGGGAGACCCAGTACTTC. This sequence encodes CASLRGGGTRETQYF.

The chain links TRBV15 to TRBJ1-2; possibly TRBD1 for D (6 bases). V lost 5 bases and J 8 bases, leaving 12 bases between the germline ends. The CDR3 consists of 12 residues. Germline V gene sequence: CDR1 LNHNV, CDR2 YYDKDF (reference sequence). The CDR3 here is CATSEDRWGYTF. CDR3 in DNA: TGTGCCACCAGCGAGGACAGATGGGGCTACACCTTC.

This clonotype was observed many times. The rearrangement links TRBV6-2 or TRBV6-3 to TRBJ2-7; maybe TRBD1 (6 bases). V lost 6 bases to trimming and J lost 7 bases, with 16 bases between them. The CDR3 spans 13 residues. Per the germline V gene, CDR1 is MNHEY and CDR2 is SVGEGT. Written as DNA, the CDR3 is TGTGCCAGCAGGCCTACAGGGTCGAGGGAGCAGTACTTC. The encoded protein is CASRPTGSREQYF.

The V gene is TRBV7-9, the J gene TRBJ2-1; 10 bases are shared with TRBD1. With V trimmed by 6 bases and J by 8 bases, 10 bases remained unmatched. CDR3 size: 15 residues. CDR1 SEHNR and CDR2 FQNEAQ come from the germline V gene (reference sequence). CDR3 region: CASSRDRGRSYEQFF. The CDR3 DNA reads as TGTGCCAGCAGTCGTGACAGGGGGCGAAGTTATGAGCAGTTCTTC. The complete variable domain, with remaining parts taken from reference TRBV7-9 and TRBJ2-1, reads DTGVSQNPRHKITKRGQNVTFRCDPISEHNRLYWYRQTLGQGPEFLTYFQNEAQLEKSRLLSDRFSAERPKGSFSTLEIQRTEQGDSAMYLCASSRDRGRSYEQFFGPGTRLTVL.

The chain is built from TRBV20-1 and TRBJ1-5, with D unresolved. CDR1 is DFQATT and CDR2 is SNEGSKA in the germline V gene (reference sequence). V was pared by 6 bases and J by 3 bases, with 18 bases between. The CDR3 loop spans 15 amino acids. Here the CDR3 reads CSARNGPNINQPQHF. Written as DNA, the CDR3 is TGCAGTGCCAGAAATGGACCTAATATCAATCAGCCCCAGCATTTT.

This sequence joins TRBV7-2 and TRBJ2-3, with 8 nucleotides matching TRBD2. Germline V gene sequence: CDR1 SGHTA, CDR2 FQGNSA. Trimming at V came to 8 bases and at J to 0 bases, leaving 13 bases not matched to a gene. CDR3 size: 17 residues. CDR3 DNA: TGTGCCAGCGGCGCCAGACTAGCGCAAGCTAGCACAGATACGCAGTATTTT. Protein product: CASGARLAQASTDTQYF.

The chain combines TRBV6-1 with TRBJ2-5, with D tentatively TRBD1 (5 bases). The CDR3 has 16 amino acids. CDR1 and CDR2 (germline): MNHNS, SASEGT. V shed 3 bases and J shed 2 bases, with 16 bases lying between them. The CDR3 DNA follows: TGTGCCAGCAGTGAGTCCTCTGGGGCTGCTCAAGAGACCCAGTACTTC. It specifies CASSESSGAAQETQYF.

With regard to this clonotype: A much bigger clone sits one base away, suggesting this may be a read error. The chain couples TRBV5-4 to TRBJ2-1; TRBD2 aligns across 12 bases. The CDR3 has 15 residues. In germline, CDR1 is SGHNT, CDR2 YYREEE (reference sequence). The ends lost 4 bases at V and 13 bases at J; junction bases unmatched: 12. For the CDR3, the DNA is TGTGCCAGCAGCCCACGGACTAGCGGGGTAGAGACCCAGTTCTTC. This translates into CASSPRTSGVETQFF.

With regard to this clonotype: Given a much more abundant clone one base away, this may be a read error. The chain is built from TRBV5-6 and TRBJ2-1; D ambiguous. Germline V gene sequence: CDR1 SGHDT, CDR2 YYEEEE. This CDR3 is 13 amino acids long. CDR3 DNA: TGTGCCAGCAGCATAGGGCCTTACAATGAGCGGTTCTTC. This encodes CASSIGPYNERFF.

The V call is TRBV6-2 or TRBV6-3, the J call TRBJ1-1; D not certain. V shed 6 bases and J shed 4 bases, with 12 bases lying between them. Germline assignment: CDR1 MNHEY and CDR2 SVGEGT. This CDR3 has 13 residues. The CDR3 DNA reads as TGTGCCAGCAGGCGGAGTGAGGGCACTGAAGCTTTCTTT. Translated: CASRRSEGTEAFF.

This clonotype showed up many times. The chain is built from TRBV11-2 and TRBJ2-1; 8 bases line up with TRBD2. CDR1 is SGHAT and CDR2 is FQNNGV in the germline V gene. This CDR3 has 17 amino acids. The V segment lost 5 bases and the J segment 3 bases; nucleotides outside the gene matches: 12. Here the CDR3 DNA reads TGTGCCAGCAGCCCAACGGGGGGGCGGTCAGGCTACAATGAGCAGTTCTTC. It specifies CASSPTGGRSGYNEQFF.

The chain is built from TRBV7-2 and TRBJ2-3, with TRBD2 identical over 10 bases. This CDR3 comprises 16 residues. The J segment lost 5 bases and the V segment lost 5 bases, leaving 10 bases of the junction unmatched. Germline V gene sequence: CDR1 SGHTA, CDR2 FQGNSA. CDR3 DNA: TGTGCCAGCAGCCCCGGGACTAGCGTCGTGCTAGATACGCAGTATTTT. This gives the protein CASSPGTSVVLDTQYF.

Of note for this clonotype: Since a much larger clone is just one base distant, this may be a read error. CDR3 loop: CTSSPEGTANYGYTF. For the CDR3, the DNA is TGTACCAGCTCACCTGAAGGGACTGCTAACTATGGCTACACCTTC. V is TRBV18 and J is TRBJ1-2; D is perhaps TRBD1 (5 bases). This CDR3 contains 15 residues. The V gene's germline CDR1 is KGHSH and CDR2 LQKENI.

As concerns this clonotype: A much more abundant neighbour one base away suggests this may be a read error. The chain has TRBV12-3 or TRBV12-4 and TRBJ1-4; D unclear. Trimming removed 1 base from V and 2 bases from J, with 8 bases in between. This CDR3 region has 15 residues. The CDR3 spells CASSLGISTNEKLFF. CDR3 nucleotide sequence: TGTGCCAGCAGTTTAGGTATTAGTACTAATGAAAAACTGTTTTTT.

The CDR3 DNA is TGCGCCAGCAGCTTGGGGACAGGGACCACCGGGGAGCTGTTTTTT. This translates into CASSLGTGTTGELFF. The chain carries TRBV5-1 and TRBJ2-2, with TRBD1 identical over 8 bases. Germline CDR1 SGHRS, CDR2 YFSETQ. The CDR3 length is 15 residues. Trimming removed 0 bases from V and 4 bases from J; junction bases left unmatched: 2. Together with reference TRBV5-1 and TRBJ2-2, the CDR3 gives the full variable domain: KAGVTQTPRYLIKTRGQQVTLSCSPISGHRSVSWYQQTPGQGLQFLFEYFSETQRNKGNFPGRFSGRQFSNSRSEMNVSTLELGDSALYLCASSLGTGTTGELFFGEGSRLTVL.

This clonotype was recorded many times. CDR3 amino acids: CASSNNFGGRIYNEQFF. CDR3 DNA: TGTGCCAGCAGTAACAACTTTGGGGGGCGAATCTACAATGAGCAGTTCTTC. This sequence joins TRBV6-5 and TRBJ2-1; D assignment may be TRBD1 or TRBD2 (6 bases each). From germline, CDR1 is MNHEY and CDR2 SVGAGI. The CDR3 spans 17 residues. Trimming removed 5 bases at V and 3 bases at J, with 20 bases between.

As to this clonotype: This could be a read error, since a much larger clone is one nucleotide away. The rearrangement joins TRBV7-9 to TRBJ1-1; D gene ambiguous. The CDR3 is 13 amino acids. The germline V gene has CDR1 SEHNR and CDR2 FQNEAQ (reference sequence). The CDR3 protein is CASSLSWNTGAFF. CDR3 coding DNA: TGTGCCAGCAGCCTTTCTTGGAACACTGGAGCTTTCTTT.

This clonotype was recorded many times. V is TRBV27 and J is TRBJ2-6; D not certain. The V and J ends lost 5 bases and 4 bases respectively, with 9 bases between them. Germline V CDR1 and CDR2: MNHEY, SMNVEV (reference sequence). The CDR3 is 14 residues long. CDR3 sequence (DNA): TGTGCCAGCAGTCAAACTCTGGGGGCCAACGTCCTGACTTTC. This encodes CASSQTLGANVLTF.

The chain is built from TRBV6-1 and TRBJ2-1; D could derive from TRBD1 or TRBD2 (5 bases each). The V and J ends lost 2 bases and 10 bases respectively, with 9 bases between them. CDR1 and CDR2 (germline): MNHNS, SASEGT. CDR3 length equals 12 residues. For the CDR3, the DNA is TGTGCCAGCAGTGAATCCGGGACCGAGCAGTTCTTC. Translating gives CASSESGTEQFF.

This rearrangement joins TRBV5-1 to TRBJ1-1; 7 bases fit TRBD1. This CDR3 has 14 amino acids. Germline values: CDR1 SGHRS, CDR2 YFSETQ. V lost 4 bases to trimming and J lost 7 bases; unmatched junction nucleotides: 10. DNA for the CDR3: TGCGCCAGCAGCCCGGACAGGATGATTAGTGAAGCTTTCTTT. Translation gives CASSPDRMISEAFF. The full variable domain, in which reference TRBV5-1 and TRBJ1-1 provide the parts outside the CDR3, is KAGVTQTPRYLIKTRGQQVTLSCSPISGHRSVSWYQQTPGQGLQFLFEYFSETQRNKGNFPGRFSGRQFSNSRSEMNVSTLELGDSALYLCASSPDRMISEAFFGQGTRLTVV.

This clonotype was observed at least ten times. The chain carries TRBV3-1 and TRBJ2-7; D is unclear. Trimming stripped 1 base from V and 1 base from J, with 8 bases between. Per germline, CDR1 LGHDT and CDR2 YNNKEL (reference sequence). This CDR3 spans 14 amino acids. The CDR3 bases are TGTGCCAGCAGCCAAGGACCGGTTTCCTACGAGCAGTACTTC. As protein: CASSQGPVSYEQYF.

Ten or more counts support this clonotype. This chain connects TRBV3-1 to TRBJ1-2; a weak D match, TRBD1 (5 bases). The germline V gene has CDR1 LGHDT and CDR2 YNNKEL (reference sequence). With 2 bases removed from V and 12 bases from J, the gap between germline ends came to 16 bases. This CDR3 contains 13 residues. CDR3 amino acids: CASSQQGGIGNTF. The CDR3 DNA is TGTGCCAGCAGCCAACAGGGAGGTATCGGAAACACCTTC. Full variable domain (remainder filled in from reference TRBV3-1 and TRBJ1-2): DTAVSQTPKYLVTQMGNDKSIKCEQNLGHDTMYWYKQDSKKFLKIMFSYNNKELIINETVPNRFSPKSPDKAHLNLHINSLELGDSAVYFCASSQQGGIGNTFGSGTRLTVV.

The chain links TRBV28 to TRBJ1-2; D may be TRBD1 (6 bases). V lost 4 bases and J 4 bases, leaving 16 bases between the germline ends. Germline V gene sequence: CDR1 MDHEN, CDR2 SYDVKM. This CDR3 is built from 15 residues. The CDR3 reads CASSSPGGQGYGYTF. The CDR3 DNA sequence: TGTGCCAGCAGTTCCCCCGGGGGGCAGGGCTATGGCTACACCTTC.

Turning to this clonotype: A read error may be the cause here, since a much bigger clone is one base away. J is TRBJ2-1 and V is TRBV20-1, with 7 bases that match TRBD1. Germline V lookup: CDR1 DFQATT, CDR2 SNEGSKA (reference sequence). This CDR3 region has 15 residues. CDR3 sequence: CGANRGTVVNNEQFF. DNA for the CDR3: TGCGGTGCGAATCGTGGGACAGTCGTTAACAATGAGCAGTTCTTC.